These 3 T cell receptor beta chains originate from one sample sequenced in a study of control samples from healthy donors and cancer patients. Repertoires were generated with immunoSEQ multiplex PCR, while TCRdb's copy carries only in-frame clones and drops some. The data hold about 130,000 clones, with over 80% observed a single time. Sample: blood. The receptors derive from a woman between 45 and 65 years old in good health.

The chain recombines TRBV5-1 with TRBJ2-7; 15 nucleotides match TRBD2. V trimming: 4 bases; J trimming: 5 bases; junction bases outside the gene matches: 4. Germline V gene lookup returns CDR1 SGHRS and CDR2 YFSETQ. The CDR3 spans 15 residues. Here the CDR3 reads CASSAGLAGGDEQYF. The CDR3 bases are TGCGCCAGCAGCGCCGGACTAGCGGGAGGGGACGAGCAGTACTTC.

The genes are TRBV7-6 and TRBJ1-1; TRBD1 matches at 11 bases. V lost 4 bases to trimming and J lost 6 bases; unmatched junction nucleotides: 7. In germline, CDR1 is SGHVS, CDR2 FNYEAQ. This CDR3 is 15 amino acids long. CDR3 DNA: TGTGCCAGCAGCTGGACAGGGGGCCGGGACGCTGAAGCTTTCTTT. Its protein is CASSWTGGRDAEAFF.

V is TRBV19 and J is TRBJ2-1; 9 bases match TRBD1. The CDR3 consists of 15 residues. Germline lookup yields CDR1 LNHDA and CDR2 SQIVND (reference sequence). Losses at the gene ends were 5 bases for V and 8 bases for J; bases not matched to a gene: 10. The chain's CDR3 is CASSLQQGASDEQFF. CDR3 DNA: TGTGCCAGTAGTCTCCAACAGGGGGCGAGCGATGAGCAGTTCTTC.